This entry concerns a single T cell receptor (beta chain). Its antigen is still unknown. The CDR3 is 17 amino acids. With V trimmed by 4 bases and J by 4 bases, 12 bases remained unmatched. The germline CDR1 and CDR2 sequences are MNHEY and SMNVEV (reference sequence). The record originates from a study of T cell responses to AZD1222 COVID-19 vaccine. Sequencing was performed with immunoSEQ multiplex PCR; in TCRdb, only in-frame clones are kept and a portion is missing. This repertoire shows 110,000 or so clones, approximately 86% found once; its top ten account for about 5.2%. Points from the study as a whole: Compared with day 0, the breadth and depth of the Spike-specific TCR repertoire rose significantly after two doses of AZD1222.

The rearrangement joins TRBV27 to TRBJ2-1; 8 positions match TRBD2. This sample comprised peripheral blood, obtained on day 0 of AZD1222 vaccination. The TCR originated in an adult in good health. Here the CDR3 DNA reads TGTGCCAGCAGTTCCTCTACTAGCGGAGTTAGTTACAATGAGCAGTTCTTC. Amino acids: CASSSSTSGVSYNEQFF.